A selection of T cell receptor beta chains follows, all from one sample in a study of blood T cells in healthy people across ages. TCRdb redid the calling of the 5' RACE reads with MiXCR, one entry per CDR3 protein. The table has 750,000 to 1,000,000 distinct CDR3 sequences, 25% to 30% seen once; the top ten hold 10%. This sample also belongs to another study, concerning T cells of mothers and their children.

The sample taken for sequencing was blood. These receptors all stem from a woman aged 35 to 49 in good health. Each CDR3 is given without its conserved first and last residue. D genes are given only for firm matches. The listing skips clone size in some rows; elsewhere it reads once, few, many or a size class.

J: TRBJ1-6; V: TRBV19; size: .; D: .; CDR3: ASSIEGYNSPLH
J: TRBJ2-1; V: TRBV10-3; size: few; D: .; CDR3: AISTTTGDGEQF
J: TRBJ2-3; V: TRBV7-8; size: .; D: .; CDR3: ASSSFTGITDTQY
J: TRBJ2-7; V: TRBV7-3; size: few; D: TRBD2; CDR3: ASSSDLAGGNEQY
J: TRBJ2-2; V: TRBV11-2; size: .; D: .; CDR3: ASQQGTGELF
J: TRBJ2-7; V: TRBV6-5; size: many; D: .; CDR3: ASSTNRAATSYEQY
J: TRBJ2-1; V: TRBV18; size: .; D: .; CDR3: ASSPLPGGVEQF
J: TRBJ1-4; V: TRBV12-3/TRBV12-4; size: .; D: .; CDR3: ASSLGQTTNEKLF
J: TRBJ1-2; V: TRBV5-1; size: many; D: TRBD1; CDR3: ASSRGQGGYGYT
J: TRBJ2-1; V: TRBV14; size: .; D: TRBD2; CDR3: ASSQDWGGDSYNEQF
J: TRBJ2-4; V: TRBV28; size: .; D: TRBD1; CDR3: ASSTAGGFGDIQY
J: TRBJ2-7; V: TRBV14; size: many; D: TRBD1; CDR3: ASSRATGTGVVSRQY
J: TRBJ2-7; V: TRBV7-3; size: many; D: .; CDR3: ASSPTWETAEQY
J: TRBJ2-5; V: TRBV7-9; size: .; D: .; CDR3: ASSLVVGQQETQY
J: TRBJ1-6; V: TRBV20-1; size: many; D: TRBD1; CDR3: SARTGGVEWSPLH
J: TRBJ2-7; V: TRBV28; size: few; D: TRBD1; CDR3: ASSFQGTGSYEQY
J: TRBJ2-7; V: TRBV7-6; size: many; D: TRBD2; CDR3: ASSLAGGSTYEQY
J: TRBJ2-7; V: TRBV20-1; size: many; D: TRBD2; CDR3: SLLAGVYEQY
J: TRBJ2-7; V: TRBV4-1; size: many; D: .; CDR3: ASSLAAGQAYEQY
J: TRBJ2-7; V: TRBV20-1; size: .; D: .; CDR3: SASGRISSYEQY
J: TRBJ2-1; V: TRBV20-1; size: many; D: TRBD2; CDR3: SARDLAGGYNEQF
J: TRBJ2-1; V: TRBV4-3; size: many; D: TRBD2; CDR3: ASSLRLGLAGGYNEQF
J: TRBJ2-3; V: TRBV7-6; size: many; D: TRBD2; CDR3: ASSELAGSPTDTQY
J: TRBJ2-2; V: TRBV3-1; size: .; D: .; CDR3: ASSQGWIGTGELF
J: TRBJ1-1; V: TRBV5-4; size: .; D: .; CDR3: ASSLGQTMNTEAF
J: TRBJ2-5; V: TRBV9; size: .; D: TRBD2; CDR3: ASSARAGDETQY
J: TRBJ2-3; V: TRBV10-3; size: many; D: .; CDR3: AISRQTSTDTQY
J: TRBJ2-1; V: TRBV19; size: many; D: .; CDR3: ASSIGRDSYNEQF
J: TRBJ1-1; V: TRBV29-1; size: .; D: TRBD1; CDR3: SAPGARGRNTEAF
J: TRBJ1-1; V: TRBV10-3; size: .; D: TRBD1; CDR3: AISEGRGMNTEAF
J: TRBJ2-7; V: TRBV18; size: few; D: .; CDR3: ASSPGGGSGYEQY
J: TRBJ2-5; V: TRBV7-6; size: few; D: TRBD2; CDR3: ASSAYSGGGETQY
J: TRBJ1-2; V: TRBV10-3; size: .; D: .; CDR3: AIRFDLTPRYGYT
J: TRBJ2-7; V: TRBV3-1; size: few; D: TRBD1; CDR3: ASSNTGTGVDEQY
J: TRBJ2-1; V: TRBV9; size: .; D: .; CDR3: TSSVGGSSYNEQF
J: TRBJ1-5; V: TRBV28; size: .; D: TRBD1; CDR3: ASSPTLTQGDQPQH
J: TRBJ2-3; V: TRBV5-1; size: .; D: .; CDR3: ASSPSAGSLADTQY
J: TRBJ2-4; V: TRBV2; size: .; D: .; CDR3: ASSPGNSYVQY
J: TRBJ2-5; V: TRBV20-1; size: .; D: TRBD2; CDR3: SARVQGAGGPRETQY
J: TRBJ2-3; V: TRBV5-1; size: many; D: TRBD1; CDR3: ASSPGQGTDTQY
J: TRBJ2-7; V: TRBV20-1; size: many; D: TRBD1; CDR3: SAGQGAGEQY
J: TRBJ2-6; V: TRBV29-1; size: few; D: TRBD1; CDR3: SVRQGERANVLT
J: TRBJ2-3; V: TRBV7-9; size: few; D: .; CDR3: ASSLESLRTDTQY
J: TRBJ2-1; V: TRBV20-1; size: few; D: TRBD1; CDR3: SATRRDRGWGEQF
J: TRBJ1-3; V: TRBV20-1; size: once; D: TRBD1; CDR3: SARAGQGGGNTIY
J: TRBJ2-1; V: TRBV7-3; size: many; D: .; CDR3: ASSLSSTNNEQF
J: TRBJ2-2; V: TRBV6-1; size: .; D: TRBD2; CDR3: ASSSGAGQGSRTGELF
J: TRBJ2-1; V: TRBV9; size: .; D: TRBD1; CDR3: ASSVTGSSSYNEQF
J: TRBJ1-5; V: TRBV19; size: .; D: .; CDR3: ASGTGNHQPQH
J: TRBJ1-5; V: TRBV6-5; size: few; D: .; CDR3: ASSYGGRQPQH
J: TRBJ2-7; V: TRBV6-5; size: few; D: .; CDR3: ASSQGFHEQY
J: TRBJ1-5; V: TRBV10-3; size: .; D: .; CDR3: AISESGEGELNQPQH
J: TRBJ2-7; V: TRBV5-1; size: .; D: .; CDR3: ASSLAGTAVREQY
J: TRBJ2-5; V: TRBV7-2; size: many; D: .; CDR3: ASRAGGQETQY
J: TRBJ1-2; V: TRBV5-1; size: few; D: .; CDR3: ASSLAAGKSYGYT
J: TRBJ2-2; V: TRBV6-5; size: .; D: .; CDR3: ASRPGIVNTGELF
J: TRBJ2-7; V: TRBV7-2; size: many; D: .; CDR3: ASSSGTSYEQY
J: TRBJ2-2; V: TRBV20-1; size: .; D: TRBD2; CDR3: SAKSTYSGGAGELF